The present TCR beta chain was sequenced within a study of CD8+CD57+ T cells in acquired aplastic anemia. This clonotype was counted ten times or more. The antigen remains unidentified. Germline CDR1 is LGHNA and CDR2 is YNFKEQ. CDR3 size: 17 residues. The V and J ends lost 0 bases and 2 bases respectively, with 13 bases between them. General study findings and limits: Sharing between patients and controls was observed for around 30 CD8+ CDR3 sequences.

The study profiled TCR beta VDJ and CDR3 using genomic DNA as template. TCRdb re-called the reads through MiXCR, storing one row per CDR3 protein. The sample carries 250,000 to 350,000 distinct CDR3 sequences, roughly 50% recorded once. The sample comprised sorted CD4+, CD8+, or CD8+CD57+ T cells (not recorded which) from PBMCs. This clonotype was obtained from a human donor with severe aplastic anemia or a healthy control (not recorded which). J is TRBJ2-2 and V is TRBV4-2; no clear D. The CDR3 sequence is CASSQDNGRANTGELFF. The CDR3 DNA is TGTGCCAGCAGCCAAGATAACGGCAGAGCTAACACCGGGGAGCTGTTTTTT.